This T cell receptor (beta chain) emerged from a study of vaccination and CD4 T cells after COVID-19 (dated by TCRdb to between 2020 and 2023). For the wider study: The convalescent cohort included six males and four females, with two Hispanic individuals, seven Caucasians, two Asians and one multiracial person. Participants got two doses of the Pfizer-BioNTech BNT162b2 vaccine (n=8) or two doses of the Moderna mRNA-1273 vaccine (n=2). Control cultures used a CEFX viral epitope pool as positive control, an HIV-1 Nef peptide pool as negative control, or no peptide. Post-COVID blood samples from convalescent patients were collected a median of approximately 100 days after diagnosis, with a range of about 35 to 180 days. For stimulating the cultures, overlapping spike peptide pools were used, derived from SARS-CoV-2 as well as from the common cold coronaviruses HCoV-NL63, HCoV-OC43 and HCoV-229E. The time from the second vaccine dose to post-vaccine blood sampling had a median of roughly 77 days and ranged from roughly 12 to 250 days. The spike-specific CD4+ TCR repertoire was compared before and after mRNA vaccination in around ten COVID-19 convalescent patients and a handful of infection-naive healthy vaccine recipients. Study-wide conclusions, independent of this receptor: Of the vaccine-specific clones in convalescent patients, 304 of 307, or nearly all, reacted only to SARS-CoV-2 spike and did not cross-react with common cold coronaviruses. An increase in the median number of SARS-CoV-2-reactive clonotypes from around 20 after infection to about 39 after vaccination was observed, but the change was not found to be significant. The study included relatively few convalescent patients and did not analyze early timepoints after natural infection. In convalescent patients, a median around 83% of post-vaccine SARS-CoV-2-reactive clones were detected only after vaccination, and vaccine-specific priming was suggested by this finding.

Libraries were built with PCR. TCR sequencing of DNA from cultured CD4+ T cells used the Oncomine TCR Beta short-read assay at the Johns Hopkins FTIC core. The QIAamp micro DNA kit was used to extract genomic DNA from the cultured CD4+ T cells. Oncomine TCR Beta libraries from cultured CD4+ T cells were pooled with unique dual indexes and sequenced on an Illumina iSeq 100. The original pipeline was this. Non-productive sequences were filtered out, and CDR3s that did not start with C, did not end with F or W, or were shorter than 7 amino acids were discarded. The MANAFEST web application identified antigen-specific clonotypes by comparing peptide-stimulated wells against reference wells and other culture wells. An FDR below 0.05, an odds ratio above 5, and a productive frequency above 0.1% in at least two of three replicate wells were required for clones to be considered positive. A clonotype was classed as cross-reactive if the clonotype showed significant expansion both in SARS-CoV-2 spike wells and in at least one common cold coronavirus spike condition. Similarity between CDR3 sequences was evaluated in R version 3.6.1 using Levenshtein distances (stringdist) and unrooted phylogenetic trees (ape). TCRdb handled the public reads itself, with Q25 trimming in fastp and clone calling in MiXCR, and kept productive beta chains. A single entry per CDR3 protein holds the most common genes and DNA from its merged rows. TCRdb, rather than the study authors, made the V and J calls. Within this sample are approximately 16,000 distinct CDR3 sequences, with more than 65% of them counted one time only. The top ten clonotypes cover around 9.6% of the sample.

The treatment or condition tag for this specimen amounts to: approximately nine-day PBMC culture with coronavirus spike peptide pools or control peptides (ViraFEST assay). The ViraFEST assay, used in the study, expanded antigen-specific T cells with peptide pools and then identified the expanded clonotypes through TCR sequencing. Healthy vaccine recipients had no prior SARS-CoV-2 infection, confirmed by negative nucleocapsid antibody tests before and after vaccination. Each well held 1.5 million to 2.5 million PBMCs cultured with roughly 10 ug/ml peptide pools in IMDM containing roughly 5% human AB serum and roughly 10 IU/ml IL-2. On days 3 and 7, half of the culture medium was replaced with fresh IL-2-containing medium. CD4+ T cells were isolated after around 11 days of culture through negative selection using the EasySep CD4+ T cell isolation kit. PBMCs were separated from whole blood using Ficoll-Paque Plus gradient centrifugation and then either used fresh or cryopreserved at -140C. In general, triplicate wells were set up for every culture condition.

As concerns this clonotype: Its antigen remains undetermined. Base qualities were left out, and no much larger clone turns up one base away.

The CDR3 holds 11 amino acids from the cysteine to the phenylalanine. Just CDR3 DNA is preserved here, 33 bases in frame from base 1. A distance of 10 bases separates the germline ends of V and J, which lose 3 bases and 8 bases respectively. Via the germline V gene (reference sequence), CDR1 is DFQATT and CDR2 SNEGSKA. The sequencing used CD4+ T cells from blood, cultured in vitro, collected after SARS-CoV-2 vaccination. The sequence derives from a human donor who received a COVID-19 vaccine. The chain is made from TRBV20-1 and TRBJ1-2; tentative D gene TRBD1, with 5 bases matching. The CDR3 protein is CSASSRVGYTF. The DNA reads TGCAGTGCTAGTTCCAGGGTAGGCTACACCTTC.